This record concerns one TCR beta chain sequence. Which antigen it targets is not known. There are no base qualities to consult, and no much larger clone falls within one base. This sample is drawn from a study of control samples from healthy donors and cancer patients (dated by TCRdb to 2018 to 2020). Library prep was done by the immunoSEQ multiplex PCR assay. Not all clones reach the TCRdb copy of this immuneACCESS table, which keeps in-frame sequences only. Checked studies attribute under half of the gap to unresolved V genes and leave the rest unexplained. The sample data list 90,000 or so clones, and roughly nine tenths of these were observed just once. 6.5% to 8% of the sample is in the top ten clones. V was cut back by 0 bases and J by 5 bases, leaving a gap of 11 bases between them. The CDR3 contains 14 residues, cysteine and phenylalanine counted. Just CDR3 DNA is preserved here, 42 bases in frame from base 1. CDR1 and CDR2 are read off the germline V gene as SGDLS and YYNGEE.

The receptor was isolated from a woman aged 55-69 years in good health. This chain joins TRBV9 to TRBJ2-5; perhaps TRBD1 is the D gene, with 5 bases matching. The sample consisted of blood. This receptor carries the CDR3 CASSVEGRVETQYF. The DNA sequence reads TGTGCCAGCAGCGTAGAAGGCAGGGTGGAGACCCAGTACTTC.